Below are 5 T cell receptor beta chains sequenced from a single sample in a study of T cells in Graves' hyperthyroidism and ophthalmopathy. TCR beta CDR3 regions were amplified from RNA. The study used the HTBI primer set for a first-round RT-PCR of the TCR CDR3. TCRdb called the multiplex PCR reads again in MiXCR, with one record for every CDR3 protein. This sample has approximately 370,000 distinct CDR3 sequences, with approximately 17% found just once. The sequencing input was blood. Every receptor here comes from a woman aged 30 to 39 with Graves' hyperthyroidism that later progressed to Graves' ophthalmopathy.

This clonotype has a count of ten or more. The V gene is TRBV28, the J gene TRBJ1-5; perhaps TRBD1 as D (6 bases). V was clipped by 6 bases and J by 6 bases, with 18 bases between them. CDR1 is MDHEN, CDR2 SYDVKM, per germline. The CDR3 spans 15 residues. The CDR3 loop is CASRLGQGTGQPQHF. The CDR3 DNA reads TGTGCCAGCAGATTGGGGCAGGGGACCGGTCAGCCCCAGCATTTT.

This clonotype has a count of ten or more. The chain joins TRBV20-1 to TRBJ2-7; D is ambiguous. V was clipped by 2 bases and J by 3 bases, with 8 bases between them. The CDR3 spans 12 residues. Germline assignment: CDR1 DFQATT and CDR2 SNEGSKA (reference sequence). In DNA form, the CDR3 reads TGCAGTGCTAGATCAAACAACTACGAGCAGTACTTC. Protein product: CSARSNNYEQYF.

This clonotype was counted many times. An end of the junction differs from the germline gene, which may be a read error. This chain joins TRBV6-1 and TRBJ2-5, with TRBD1 identical over 9 bases. Germline V gives CDR1 MNHNS, CDR2 SASEGT. The CDR3 is made up of 16 amino acids. CDR3 DNA: TGTGCCAGCAGTTCCCCGGACGGGACAGGGCAAGGGACCCAGTACTTC. Protein sequence: CASSSPDGTGQGTQYF.

V gene TRBV14 combines with J gene TRBJ2-3; D remains ambiguous. V was pared by 4 bases and J by 3 bases, with 11 bases between. This CDR3 has 14 residues. Germline CDR1 and CDR2: SGHDN and FVKESK. The CDR3 loop reads CASSRIVETDTQYF. The DNA for the CDR3 is TGTGCCAGCAGCCGCATAGTGGAGACAGATACGCAGTATTTT.

This clonotype was seen repeatedly, ten times or more. V usage is TRBV20-1 and J usage is TRBJ2-1, with D possibly matching TRBD2 (6 bases). The CDR3 covers 15 residues. Trimming shortened V by 1 base and J by 0 bases, and 10 bases separated the two germline ends. Germline V gives CDR1 DFQATT, CDR2 SNEGSKA (reference sequence). The CDR3, as DNA: TGCAGTGCTAGAGGCGCGGGGAGCTCCTACAATGAGCAGTTCTTC. Translated: CSARGAGSSYNEQFF.